This is a list of T cell receptor beta chains from one sample in a study of beta chain features in type 1 diabetes. Generated by immunoSEQ multiplex PCR, the TCRdb table keeps only in-frame clones and is missing some. The sample has under 250,000 clones; 14% are singletons. Sequenced material: naive CD4+ T cells from blood. The receptors were sampled from a woman aged 40 to 49 in good health. The CDR3 runs from the conserved cysteine through the conserved F or W. A D gene is named only where the DNA matches it firmly. Clone size appears in some rows only: once, few, many, or a class for an expanded clone.

CDR3 DNA,CDR3 protein,V gene,D gene,clone size,J gene,CDR3 length
TGTGCCAGCAGAATGGGGGCTGCCGGCAATGAGCAGTTCTTC,CASRMGAAGNEQFF,TRBV2,.,.,TRBJ2-1,14
TGTGCCAGCTCACCTGGGGGCGCTGAGATTGGCTACACCTTC,CASSPGGAEIGYTF,TRBV18,.,.,TRBJ1-2,14
TGTGCCAGCAGCGTACTACTGAGAGGGTTGGATGGCTACACCTTC,CASSVLLRGLDGYTF,TRBV5-4,.,.,TRBJ1-2,15
TGTGCCAGCAGTGCTGGACAGGGCCGACGAGCTTTCTTT,CASSAGQGRRAFF,TRBV25-1,TRBD1,.,TRBJ1-1,13
TGTGCCAGCAGTTACTCTGGTGGACAGGGGTTTGGCTACACCTTC,CASSYSGGQGFGYTF,TRBV6-5,TRBD1,.,TRBJ1-2,15
TGTGCCAGCAGTTACCAACAGGGTTTCGAAAAACTGTTTTTT,CASSYQQGFEKLFF,TRBV6-5,.,.,TRBJ1-4,14
TGTGCCAGCAGCAGACTGGGGGGTTCACCCCTCCACTTT,CASSRLGGSPLHF,TRBV5-6,.,.,TRBJ1-6,13
TGCAGCGTTGACCGCGGGACTAGCGGCAACAATGAGCAGTTCTTC,CSVDRGTSGNNEQFF,TRBV29-1,TRBD2,.,TRBJ2-1,15
TGTGCCAGCAGTGAAGCGGGGTGGACAGCATCCTACGAGCAGTACTTC,CASSEAGWTASYEQYF,TRBV2,.,.,TRBJ2-7,16
TGTGCCAGCAGACCAGGACAGGGGGCCTGGGGGACCCAGTACTTC,CASRPGQGAWGTQYF,TRBV2,TRBD1,few,TRBJ2-5,15
TGCGCCAGCAGTGTGGGTCAACGAGGCGAGCAGTACTTC,CASSVGQRGEQYF,TRBV10-1,.,few,TRBJ2-7,13
TGCGCCAGCAGCCCACGGTCCACTACACAAGAGACCCAGTACTTC,CASSPRSTTQETQYF,TRBV4-1,.,.,TRBJ2-5,15
TGTGCCAGCAGTGACCACGACAGGGTACACGAGCAGTACTTC,CASSDHDRVHEQYF,TRBV25-1,TRBD1,.,TRBJ2-7,14
TGCAGCGTTCTGGTTTTATTAGAGTACAATGAGCAGTTCTTC,CSVLVLLEYNEQFF,TRBV29-1,.,many,TRBJ2-1,14
TGCGCCAGCAGCCTCACCCCTACAGGGGATACGTCCTACGAGCAGTACTTC,CASSLTPTGDTSYEQYF,TRBV5-1,TRBD1,.,TRBJ2-7,17
TGTGCCAGCAGCTCACTGCTCCGGGACAGTAAGGAGACCCAGTACTTC,CASSSLLRDSKETQYF,TRBV27,TRBD1,.,TRBJ2-5,16
TGTGCCAGCAGCCGACAGCCCGACGGAACCTACGAGCAGTACTTC,CASSRQPDGTYEQYF,TRBV7-6,.,.,TRBJ2-7,15
TGTGCCGGCTCGACAGGGGAGAACACCGGGGAGCTGTTTTTT,CAGSTGENTGELFF,TRBV9,TRBD1,.,TRBJ2-2,14
TGTGCCAGCAGCCCCCACGCGAGGATTTACGAGCAGTACTTC,CASSPHARIYEQYF,TRBV21-1,.,once,TRBJ2-7,14
TGTGCCAGCAGTGAAGGGGCTAGCGGTCCCACAGATACGCAGTATTTT,CASSEGASGPTDTQYF,TRBV6-1,TRBD2,.,TRBJ2-3,16
TGTGCCAGCTCAGTCCCGACAAGATACGAGCAGTACTTC,CASSVPTRYEQYF,TRBV18,.,few,TRBJ2-7,13
TGTGCCAGCAGCCCGGGACAGGGAAGAACGTATGGCTACACCTTC,CASSPGQGRTYGYTF,TRBV13,TRBD1,.,TRBJ1-2,15
TGTGCCAGCAGCGTTTCCCTTACTCCGGGTGGATACACTGAAGCTTTCTTT,CASSVSLTPGGYTEAFF,TRBV9,.,.,TRBJ1-1,17
TGTGCCAGCTCACGGGGCCGTAGCACAGATACGCAGTATTTT,CASSRGRSTDTQYF,TRBV18,.,.,TRBJ2-3,14
TGTGCCAGCAGTGCCGACAGACACACCGGGGAGCTGTTTTTT,CASSADRHTGELFF,TRBV6-5,.,.,TRBJ2-2,14
TGCGCCATCGGGTTAGCGGGGGTCTCAGGAGAGACCCAGTACTTC,CAIGLAGVSGETQYF,TRBV10-2,TRBD2,.,TRBJ2-5,15
TGTGCCAGCAGCTCGAGGGCAGGGGTCACAGATACGCAGTATTTT,CASSSRAGVTDTQYF,TRBV5-4,.,few,TRBJ2-3,15
TGTGCCATCCAACGGACTAGCGGGGGGCCAGATACGCAGTATTTT,CAIQRTSGGPDTQYF,TRBV10-3,TRBD2,.,TRBJ2-3,15
TGTGCCAGCAGCCGGACTAGCGGGGGACCGAACACCGGGGAGCTGTTTTTT,CASSRTSGGPNTGELFF,TRBV11-2,TRBD2,few,TRBJ2-2,17
TGTGCCAGCAGTGACACAGTGTTCTCCTACGAGCAGTACTTC,CASSDTVFSYEQYF,TRBV2,.,.,TRBJ2-7,14
TGCGCCAGCAGTTCTCAGGGGGCTGGGGCCAACGTCCTGACTTTC,CASSSQGAGANVLTF,TRBV5-1,TRBD1,few,TRBJ2-6,15
TGTGCCAGCGTCGGGACAGGGCTTAGCTCCTACGAGCAGTACTTC,CASVGTGLSSYEQYF,TRBV6-5,TRBD1,.,TRBJ2-7,15
TGTGCCAGCTCACCGACAGAAAATTCACCCCTCCACTTT,CASSPTENSPLHF,TRBV18,.,.,TRBJ1-6,13
TGTGCCAGCAGCCCCCGAGCCGGGGAGCTGTTTTTT,CASSPRAGELFF,TRBV11-3,.,few,TRBJ2-2,12
TGTGCCAGCAGCTCCCGGACTAGCGGGGGGCCTAATACGCAGTATTTT,CASSSRTSGGPNTQYF,TRBV11-2,TRBD2,few,TRBJ2-3,16
TGTGCCAGCTCACCCCGGGACAGATTCTACGAGCAGTACTTC,CASSPRDRFYEQYF,TRBV18,TRBD1,few,TRBJ2-7,14
TGCGCCAGCAACGAGCGGGGAGGCACCGGGGAGCTGTTTTTT,CASNERGGTGELFF,TRBV5-1,TRBD2,.,TRBJ2-2,14
TGTGCCAGCAGTTGGACAGGGGGTTTAGGGGAGCTGTTTTTT,CASSWTGGLGELFF,TRBV6-5,TRBD1,few,TRBJ2-2,14
TGTGCCAGCAGCTTAGTTCTTTTAGGGAGTCAAGAGACCCAGTACTTC,CASSLVLLGSQETQYF,TRBV7-8,.,.,TRBJ2-5,16
TGTGCCAGCAGACGGGACAGGATGAATGAAAAACTGTTTTTT,CASRRDRMNEKLFF,TRBV5-4,TRBD1,few,TRBJ1-4,14
TGTGCCAGCAGACCCGGGACAGGGGAGGCCAAAAACATTCAGTACTTC,CASRPGTGEAKNIQYF,TRBV16,TRBD1,.,TRBJ2-4,16
TGTGCCAGCAGCGTTTCAGGGATCCACACAGATACGCAGTATTTT,CASSVSGIHTDTQYF,TRBV9,.,.,TRBJ2-3,15
TGTGCCAGCAGTCGCGGGACAGGCGGTGGCTACACCTTC,CASSRGTGGGYTF,TRBV6-1,TRBD1,.,TRBJ1-2,13
TGCGCCAGCAGCTTGGAGGGAGCGGGGGTTACCGGGGAGCTGTTTTTT,CASSLEGAGVTGELFF,TRBV5-1,TRBD2,.,TRBJ2-2,16
TGTGCCAGCAGTGAAGCGCCGACAGGGACTGGCTACACCTTC,CASSEAPTGTGYTF,TRBV6-1,TRBD1,few,TRBJ1-2,14
TGTGCCAGCAGGCGACTAGCGGGGGGCCGTACCCCCGATACGCAGTATTTT,CASRRLAGGRTPDTQYF,TRBV2,TRBD2,.,TRBJ2-3,17
TGTGCCAGCAGCCAAACAGGGGGCCGCTACTACGAGCAGTACTTC,CASSQTGGRYYEQYF,TRBV27,TRBD1,.,TRBJ2-7,15
TGCAGCGTTGCTTTAGCTGGCACAGATACGCAGTATTTT,CSVALAGTDTQYF,TRBV29-1,.,.,TRBJ2-3,13
TGTGCCAGCAGCGGACAGGGGGCCTTCATCACCGGGGAGCTGTTTTTT,CASSGQGAFITGELFF,TRBV2,TRBD1,.,TRBJ2-2,16
TGTGCCATCAGTGAGAGGGGGCCCGGGGACACTGAAGCTTTCTTT,CAISERGPGDTEAFF,TRBV10-3,TRBD1,.,TRBJ1-1,15
TGTGCCAGCAGCTTAGTGGGCAGGGGTGTGGAGACCCAGTACTTC,CASSLVGRGVETQYF,TRBV7-2,.,once,TRBJ2-5,15
TGTGCCAGCAGTCGTGGACTAGACTCCTACAATGAGCAGTTCTTC,CASSRGLDSYNEQFF,TRBV7-9,TRBD2,.,TRBJ2-1,15
TGTGCCAGCAGCGTCCGACTAGCTTCCTACAATGAGCAGTTCTTC,CASSVRLASYNEQFF,TRBV9,TRBD2,.,TRBJ2-1,15
TGCGCCAGCAGCCAACTAATCTCTCTTCCCCCAATTATATCGGCTGAAGCTTTCTTT,CASSQLISLPPIISAEAFF,TRBV4-1,.,few,TRBJ1-1,19
TGCGCCAGCAGCGGGACCAGCGGGGAGACCCAGTACTTC,CASSGTSGETQYF,TRBV5-1,.,few,TRBJ2-5,13
TGTGCCAGCAGCCAAGTGAGGTTGGGTTCTGGAAACACCATATATTTT,CASSQVRLGSGNTIYF,TRBV4-2,.,few,TRBJ1-3,16
TGTGCCATCACGGCCCTAGCGGCGCTCTACAATGAGCAGTTCTTC,CAITALAALYNEQFF,TRBV10-3,TRBD2,many,TRBJ2-1,15